This T cell receptor beta chain was captured in a study of cytomegalovirus exposure and HLA in healthy donors (dated by TCRdb to about 2017). For context, the study as a whole: According to an earlier analysis of a few hundred of the donors, about 179 million T cells yielded roughly 110 million unique TCR beta sequences and around 280 Gb of sequence data. An early release that covered 500 to 800 HLA-typed donors contained around 300 gigabases of sequencing data and around 85 million unique TCR sequences. Of the 398 genotyped donors, around 81% fell in the genetic ancestry cluster associated with self-reported Caucasian donors. The study aimed to test whether signatures of past pathogen exposure could be identified by cataloging public T cell receptors. The study profiled the T cell repertoires of 500 to 800 subjects by immunosequencing and related them to cytomegalovirus serostatus. A separate validation cohort of over a hundred different subjects was used in addition to the approximately 610-subject first cohort. High-throughput TCR immunosequencing, statistical association of individual TCRs with disease status, and machine learning were combined to predict cytomegalovirus infection status. To study patterns of TCR occurrence, a later analysis re-analyzed previously published TCR beta repertoires from around 670 donors and added high-resolution HLA genotyping. Rather than drawing on any new phenotypic data, the later analysis identified candidate immune exposures from TCR beta sequences and the way those sequences occurred across donors. In an earlier analysis of 500 to 650 of the donors, high-throughput TCR beta sequencing was used to judge whether each TCR beta V gene segment behaved as functional or pseudogenic. Donor age, sex, ethnicity and CMV serostatus were compiled alongside the repertoire data. A later genetic analysis took genome-wide SNP genotypes for about 55% of the roughly 670 donors and used that subset as a discovery cohort. All discovery cohort repertoires had been generated on a single sequencing platform. Both class I and class II loci were covered by HLA typing, at four-digit resolution. Typing coverage differed by locus: A, B, C, DRB1 and DQB1 were typed in roughly 629-630 donors, DQA1 in 500 to 550, DPA1 in roughly 590, and DPB1 in just under 490. Roughly five DR-DQ haplotypes were treated as single units for association and clustering because of strong linkage in the cohort. On average, around 240,000 unique TCR beta nucleotide sequences were sequenced per donor among 350 to 400 genotyped donors of the cohort, with roughly a sixth of those sequences being non-productive. Here is what the overall study found, with its caveats: The earlier analysis of about 600 of the donors excluded some 15 rarely observed V segments, including chromosome 9 orphons, because counts were too low. Sequencing depth was assumed to be roughly uniform across donors in the presence/absence analyses, though that assumption may not hold. According to a later analysis, parvovirus B19, influenza, CMV and Epstein-Barr virus appeared linked to several top co-occurrence clusters. Across donors, most TCR sequences were observed very rarely, whereas some public TCRs were present in many individuals. A cluster of highly shared sequence variants was judged likely to be a technical artifact of the sequencing pipeline. Specific HLA alleles were associated with 16,951 TCR beta sequences at a false discovery rate of 0.05 in a later analysis. Most CMV-associated TCR beta chains appeared to be HLA-restricted in a later analysis, and the HLA associations seemed to be driven largely by CMV exposure. This cohort had only TCR beta chains sequenced, and the lack of alpha or paired-chain data limited which features could be detected. Broadly in line with IMGT annotations, most TCR beta V segments showed up in productive rearrangements about 90% or about 30% of the time in an earlier analysis of 450 to 750 of the donors. In vitro tests confirmed that a few of the cytomegalovirus-associated TCR beta chains recognize cytomegalovirus antigens. According to a later analysis, TCR association rates differed among HLA loci, with DRB1 alleles showing the most associated TCRs and HLA-C alleles showing the fewest. A later genetic analysis reported fewer N-insertions in productive TCRs among donors in an Asian-associated ancestry cluster than the approximately 700-donor mean. A further reported finding was that TCR beta sequences accurately predicted the HLA-A and HLA-B alleles for most subjects in the first cohort. The 87-base-pair reads could not distinguish some IMGT-functional V segments, including TRBV6-2 and TRBV6-3, so those segments were excluded. Because HLA typing was unavailable for some donors at each locus, only the typed subset was used in association tests. For the cohort, immune exposure information was limited to CMV serostatus. Correlated functional status among segregating V segments might reflect linkage disequilibrium, but an unknown experimental factor could not be ruled out. Assigning TCR associations to individual alleles was difficult when HLA alleles, especially DR and DQ, strongly co-occurred. A total of 150 or so TCR beta chains were listed by the study as associated with cytomegalovirus. In a later analysis, HLA-associated TCR beta chains were found to be more clonally expanded and to have lower generation probabilities than equally common non-associated chains. In a later genetic analysis, a missense DCLRE1C variant was associated with V-gene and J-gene trimming of TCR beta chains, and the association was replicated in an independent cohort. The authors suggested that the approach could potentially be extended to other disease states and immunological phenotypes. The classifier was reported to diagnose cytomegalovirus status with high specificity and sensitivity in both the original and validation cohorts.

Library prep was done by the immunoSEQ multiplex PCR assay. A mixture of 60 forward primers for TCR Vbeta segments and 13 reverse primers for TCR Jbeta segments was used in the multiplex PCR. A multiplex PCR assay on genomic DNA amplified the CDR3 region of rearranged TCR beta genes. The amplified TCR beta libraries were sequenced on the Illumina HiSeq System as 87-base-pair reads. The source study handled its data this way. A later analysis tallied roughly 80 million unique TCR beta chains across the 610 or so repertoires, and about 12 million of those chains were shared by two or more donors. A nearest-neighbor algorithm error-corrected the raw reads and collapsed the reads into unique sequences, merging closely related sequences to remove PCR and sequencing errors. To assign V, D and J gene segments, CDR3 sequences were aligned to IMGT reference sequences. Each retained sequence needed at least a six-nucleotide match to both a V gene segment and a J gene segment. A rearrangement counted as productive if the CDR3 had no stop codons and remained in frame with V and J, and every other rearrangement counted as non-productive. CDR3 was defined according to IMGT convention as the region running from the second conserved V-encoded cysteine to the conserved J-encoded phenylalanine. The earlier analysis of about 620 of the donors excluded sequences that lacked an unambiguous match to a single V gene segment. In an earlier analysis of approximately 560 of the donors, a V segment was called functional when productive rearrangements were above 56.7%, and segregating when the standard deviation between donors exceeded 5%. A statistical classification framework was built to diagnose cytomegalovirus status from the catalog of TCR beta chain sequences. A later analysis assigned V and J genes by comparing TCR nucleotide sequences with IMGT/GENE-DB human TR gene sequences. Using the TCRdist pipeline, a later analysis assigned CDR3 sequences along with most-parsimonious VDJ recombination scenarios. In a later analysis, every TCR beta chain was defined by the combination of its CDR3 amino acid sequence and its V-gene family, and reads without a unique V-gene family were dropped. As a way to deal with suspected cross-contamination and a sequencing artifact, a later analysis dropped 592 nucleotide sequences that were highly shared and had low generation probability. For each public chain, a later analysis derived a clonal expansion index from normalized ranks of inferred template counts within each repertoire. Generation probabilities in a later analysis came from a VDJ recombination model fitted to out-of-frame rearrangements, and those results were checked against IGoR. In a later analysis, TCR-TCR, TCR-HLA and TCR-CMV co-occurrence was scored with hypergeometric tests, and a repertoire-size bias correction was applied to TCR pairs. False discovery rates were estimated in a later analysis by permuting HLA or CMV assignments 20 times. In a later analysis, co-occurring TCRs were grouped with DBSCAN, and TCRdist sequence similarity was added when clustering was performed within HLA-allele-positive subsets. Co-occurrence clustering excluded repertoires with fewer than 30,000 or more than 120,000 public chains, plus five with anomalous nucleotide sharing. TCRdb retrieved this table from immuneACCESS and kept in-frame rearrangements only. Not all clones are present; in checked studies, unresolved V genes account for under half, and no reason is known for the remainder. Clonal size and the V and J genes are those of that table, whereas D and trimming came from the DNA. The sample table records 150,000 to 200,000 clones. 0.79% of the sample is held by the ten biggest clonotypes.

CDR1 SGHKS and CDR2 YYEKEE were looked up in the germline V gene (reference sequence). The junction shows trimming of 3 bases on V and 2 bases on J, plus 12 bases between the germline ends. From its cysteine to its phenylalanine, the CDR3 spans 15 amino acids. Left in the record is the CDR3 DNA by itself, 45 bases read in frame from the first base. Of note for this clone: Its target antigen remains unknown.

The cohort comprised fewer than 700 healthy bone marrow donors. At the time of sampling, every cohort member was nominally healthy, though immune exposures that went unrecorded were likely present. The donor was CMV seropositive and belonged to the group of about 290 seropositive cohort members. A peripheral blood sample was collected from each donor, and TCR beta sequencing was performed on peripheral blood mononuclear cells. The Qiagen DNeasy Blood Extraction Kit was used to extract genomic DNA from the blood cell samples. Sequenced: PBMCs. This receptor was taken from a woman aged 18 to 35 in good health and CMV-seropositive. The sequence is built from TRBV5-5 and TRBJ2-1, with TRBD2 perhaps the D gene, on 6 matching bases. The CDR3 region reads CASSSGGGTYNEQFF. The sequence in DNA is TGTGCCAGCAGCTCAGGTGGGGGGACCTACAATGAGCAGTTCTTC.